Listed below are T cell receptor beta chains from one sample, sequenced in a study of blood T cell repertoires in COVID-19. Profiling relied on immunoSEQ multiplex PCR, and the TCRdb table lists in-frame clones only, not all of them. Of approximately 180,000 clones listed, about 90% are singletons. The sequencing sample was made of peripheral blood. The receptors derive from a man aged 40-49 years with active or convalescent COVID-19. The CDR3 runs from the conserved cysteine through the conserved F or W. The D gene is left open where the match is weak. Clone size is not always given. Where it is, it says once, few, many or a class for expanded clones.

j_call,clone_size,v_call,d_call,cdr3_nt,cdr3_aa
TRBJ2-1,.,TRBV30,.,TGTGCCTGGAGAAGGTTACAGGGTAACAATGAGCAGTTCTTC,CAWRRLQGNNEQFF
TRBJ1-5,once,TRBV6-5,.,TGTGCCAGCAGTTACTCGAGAGGGCATAGCAATCAGCCCCAGCATTTT,CASSYSRGHSNQPQHF
TRBJ1-2,.,TRBV28,.,TGTGCCAGCAGCGTCAGGGGCCCTCCCGCCTTC,CASSVRGPPAF
TRBJ1-6,.,TRBV19,.,TGTGCCAGTAGCCCCCAGGTCCAGGGGAATTCACCCCTCCACTTT,CASSPQVQGNSPLHF
TRBJ1-6,many,TRBV5-4,.,TGTGCCAGCAGCTTGGGGCTGGGGGGAGGCTCACCCCTCCACTTT,CASSLGLGGGSPLHF
TRBJ1-3,.,TRBV10-3,TRBD1,TGTGCCATCAGTGTAGGGACAGGGGTCGTCGGAAACACCATATATTTT,CAISVGTGVVGNTIYF
TRBJ2-7,.,TRBV7-2,.,TGTGCCAGCAGCTTAGTCGGGGGACAGTCATCCTACGAGCAGTACTTC,CASSLVGGQSSYEQYF
TRBJ1-1,.,TRBV13,.,TGTGCCAGCAGCTTAGGCGGCCGGAGGGGTAGGACTGAAGCTTTCTTT,CASSLGGRRGRTEAFF
TRBJ2-7,once,TRBV2,.,TGTGCCAGCAGTGAAAGGGACGGTTGGACTATTACCTACGAGCAGTACTTC,CASSERDGWTITYEQYF
TRBJ2-5,.,TRBV18,.,TGTGCCAGCTCACCGAGGGTACAAGAGACCCAGTACTTC,CASSPRVQETQYF
TRBJ1-2,.,TRBV6-6,TRBD1,TGTGCCAGCAGTTACTCTCCGACAGGGGTCGGCTACACCTTC,CASSYSPTGVGYTF
TRBJ2-5,.,TRBV2,TRBD2,TGTGCCACTTCGAGGAGGCGGGGGGCGGAGACCCAGTACTTC,CATSRRRGAETQYF
TRBJ1-5,.,TRBV19,.,TGTGCCAGTAGTATTTATCTCGAGTCTGATCAGCCCCAGCATTTT,CASSIYLESDQPQHF
TRBJ1-5,.,TRBV10-3,.,TGTGCCACTGCGGGGGGTGGTCGCAATCAGCCCCAGCATTTT,CATAGGGRNQPQHF
TRBJ1-1,.,TRBV10-1,.,TGCGCCAGCAGTGATGGCGGGACGGCAAACACTGAAGCTTTCTTT,CASSDGGTANTEAFF
TRBJ2-5,.,TRBV11-2,TRBD2,TGTGCCAGCACCCAAAGCGGGGGCCTCCAAGAGACCCAGTACTTC,CASTQSGGLQETQYF
TRBJ1-1,.,TRBV15,TRBD1,TGTGCCACCAGCAGGAACAGGGGGAACACTGAAGCTTTCTTT,CATSRNRGNTEAFF
TRBJ1-1,.,TRBV9,.,TGTGCCAGCAGCGTGTCAGGGTCCACTGAAGCTTTCTTT,CASSVSGSTEAFF
TRBJ2-2,.,TRBV7-3,TRBD1,TGTGCCAGCAGCTTAGGCCCCCCCGGGACAGGCGGGGAGCTGTTTTTT,CASSLGPPGTGGELFF
TRBJ1-4,.,TRBV2,.,TGTGCCAGCAGCGCAATAGACTATGAAAAACTGTTTTTT,CASSAIDYEKLFF
TRBJ2-2,.,TRBV3-1/TRBV3-2,TRBD2,TGTGCCAGCAGCCAAGATGCACTAGCGGGGGCCAACACCGGGGAGCTGTTTTTT,CASSQDALAGANTGELFF
TRBJ1-6,.,TRBV2,.,TGTGCCAGCAGTGAGTCGAGAAATTCACCCCTCCACTTT,CASSESRNSPLHF
TRBJ2-1,.,TRBV5-1,.,TGCGCCAGCGTAAATCAGGGGATGGGGCAGAATGAGCAGTTCTTC,CASVNQGMGQNEQFF
TRBJ1-2,.,TRBV2,.,TGTGCCAGCAGTGCGGACAGTTATGGCTACACCTTC,CASSADSYGYTF
TRBJ2-2,.,TRBV28,TRBD2,TGTGCCAGCAGTTTTGGTGCGGGGGGATCCACCGGGGAGCTGTTTTTT,CASSFGAGGSTGELFF
TRBJ2-7,.,TRBV30,TRBD1,TGTGCCTGGAGGGTGGACAGGCGATACGAGCAGTACTTC,CAWRVDRRYEQYF
TRBJ1-2,.,TRBV12-3/TRBV12-4,.,TGTGCCAGCAGCTTAGACGGGAGCTATGGCTACACCTTC,CASSLDGSYGYTF
TRBJ2-1,.,TRBV28,TRBD2,TGTGCCAGCAGTTTCCCCACTAGCGGGGAAATGTACAATGAGCAGTTCTTC,CASSFPTSGEMYNEQFF
TRBJ1-2,.,TRBV7-3,TRBD1,TGTGCCAGCAGCCCTGGACAGGGGCAAACCTATGGCTACACCTTC,CASSPGQGQTYGYTF
TRBJ1-1,.,TRBV5-5,.,TGTGCCAGCAGCTTGGGCAACACAGGTCTGGACACTGAAGCTTTCTTT,CASSLGNTGLDTEAFF
TRBJ1-2,.,TRBV3-1/TRBV3-2,TRBD1,TGTGCCAGCAACGACAGGGTAGGGGGCTACACCTTC,CASNDRVGGYTF
TRBJ2-1,.,TRBV7-9,TRBD2,TGTGCCAGCAGCTTAGGCTTTAAGCGGGGGGGCAGGAACGAGCAGTTCTTC,CASSLGFKRGGRNEQFF
TRBJ1-2,.,TRBV9,.,TGTGCCAGCAGCGTAGCTCCAGGGGCTGAAGGCTACACCTTC,CASSVAPGAEGYTF
TRBJ1-4,few,TRBV5-8,TRBD1,TGTGCCAGCACCCGTGGCAGGGGGCCCCCAACTAATGAAAAACTGTTTTTT,CASTRGRGPPTNEKLFF
TRBJ2-7,.,TRBV6-5,.,TGTGCCAGCAGTTACGGGGCTAACTACGAGCAGTACTTC,CASSYGANYEQYF